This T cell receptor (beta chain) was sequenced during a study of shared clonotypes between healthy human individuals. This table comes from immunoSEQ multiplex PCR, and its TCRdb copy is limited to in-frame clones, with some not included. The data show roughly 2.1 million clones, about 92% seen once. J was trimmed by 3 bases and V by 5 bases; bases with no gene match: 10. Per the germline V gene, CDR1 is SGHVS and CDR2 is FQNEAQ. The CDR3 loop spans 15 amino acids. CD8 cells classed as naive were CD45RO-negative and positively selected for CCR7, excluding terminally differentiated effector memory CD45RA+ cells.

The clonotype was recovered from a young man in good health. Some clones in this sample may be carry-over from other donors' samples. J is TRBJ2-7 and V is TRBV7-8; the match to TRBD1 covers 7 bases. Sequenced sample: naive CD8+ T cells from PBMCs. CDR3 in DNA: TGTGCCAGCAGCATTGGGACAGTCCCCCTCTACGAGCAGTACTTC. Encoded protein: CASSIGTVPLYEQYF. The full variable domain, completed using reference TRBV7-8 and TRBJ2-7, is GAGVSQSPRYKVAKRGQDVALRCDPISGHVSLFWYQQALGQGPEFLTYFQNEAQLDKSGLPSDRFFAERPEGSVSTLKIQRTQQEDSAVYLCASSIGTVPLYEQYFGPGTRLTVT.